The 2 T cell receptor beta chains presented below share a single source sample, sequenced in a study of Ad26.COV2.S vaccination and SARS-CoV-2 variants (dated by TCRdb to the early 2020s). Reading the label with the study, this specimen's treatment or condition is: over 15 received Ad26.COV2.S at low or high dose, single or two shots; roughly 5 received placebo; per-sample allocation not given. Repertoires of vaccine and placebo recipients were sequenced from samples collected on day 63 after the first injection. The method behind the library was the immunoSEQ multiplex PCR assay. TCRdb obtained this table from immuneACCESS and retained in-frame rearrangements with V and J assigned. These tables miss some clones; where compared with another copy, unresolved V genes account for less than half of the shortfall, and the remainder is unexplained. For this sample there are hundreds of thousands of clones; around 92% appear just once. The ten top clones hold around 1.5% of the sample.

The sequencing here drew on peripheral blood, taken in a trial of Ad26.COV2.S vaccine versus placebo. The receptors were gathered from a person between 18 and 59 years old who received the Ad26.COV2.S COVID-19 vaccine or a placebo.

This rearrangement joins TRBV5-5 to TRBJ2-5; D call uncertain. Germline V gene sequence: CDR1 SGHKS, CDR2 YYEKEE (reference sequence). V was shortened by 4 bases and J by 2 bases, with 9 bases between the two germline ends. This CDR3 contains 13 residues. CDR3 in amino acids: CASSPKNQETQYF. The CDR3 DNA follows: TGTGCCAGCAGCCCGAAGAATCAAGAGACCCAGTACTTC.

The chain uses TRBV2 and TRBJ2-7; D remains ambiguous. V lost 3 bases and J 3 bases, leaving 3 bases between the germline ends. The CDR3 has 11 residues. CDR1 and CDR2 (germline): SNHLY, FYNNEI. The CDR3 loop is CASSEIYEQYF. The CDR3 DNA reads TGTGCCAGCAGTGAGATCTACGAGCAGTACTTC. Looking up the rest from reference TRBV2 and TRBJ2-7 gives the full variable domain: EPEVTQTPSHQVTQMGQEVILRCVPISNHLYFYWYRQILGQKVEFLVSFYNNEISEKSEIFDDQFSVERPDGSNFTLKIRSTKLEDSAMYFCASSEIYEQYFGPGTRLTVT.